This T cell receptor beta chain was identified in a study of long-term antiretroviral therapy in people with HIV. The V and J ends lost 2 bases and 4 bases respectively, with 12 bases between them. Germline CDR1 reads MDHEN; CDR2 reads SYDVKM. The CDR3 contains 15 residues. Researchers report immunoSEQ v3.0 was run at survey level. Assay: immunoSEQ multiplex PCR; the TCRdb copy retains only in-frame clones and omits some. The data show about 13,000 clones, with over 75% seen just once and 14% held by the top ten. Sample: unsorted PBMCs, taken 1.3 years after starting antiretroviral therapy. The V and J genes are TRBV28 and TRBJ1-3; a weak D match, TRBD1 (6 bases). The TCR originated in a woman aged 18-35 years with HIV. The DNA of the CDR3 is TGTGCCAGCAGTTTAGGGGGGCAGCGGGGAAACACCATATATTTT. It yields the protein CASSLGGQRGNTIYF.